This is a list of T cell receptor beta chains from one sample in a study of vaccination and CD4 T cells after COVID-19. These TCRs' antigens remain unknown. Via MiXCR, TCRdb re-called the PCR reads, giving one row per CDR3 protein. Of 9,000 to 15,000 distinct CDR3 sequences in the sample, more than 45% are singletons; the top ten hold about a fifth. The sequencing input was CD4+ T cells from blood, cultured in vitro. The receptors shown here come from a human donor who had recovered from COVID-19. Each CDR3 is given with its conserved first and last residue. Fields, in order: V gene, J gene, clone size, D gene, CDR3 protein, CDR3 DNA. A D gene is named only where the DNA matches it firmly. Size is stated for part of the rows, as once, few or many counts, or as a class when the clone is expanded.

V: TRBV30; J: TRBJ2-3; size: .; D: .; CDR3: CAWGSSTDTQYF; DNA: TGTGCCTGGGGTAGTTCCACAGATACGCAGTATTTT
V: TRBV20-1; J: TRBJ2-3; size: .; D: TRBD2; CDR3: CSATGLAGLADTQYF; DNA: TGCAGTGCCACGGGACTAGCGGGGCTGGCGGATACGCAGTATTTT
V: TRBV10-3; J: TRBJ1-1; size: .; D: TRBD1; CDR3: CATHGQGNVGTEAFF; DNA: TGTGCCACCCACGGACAGGGCAATGTGGGCACTGAAGCTTTCTTT
V: TRBV7-9; J: TRBJ1-3; size: .; D: .; CDR3: CASHEGGSGNTIYF; DNA: TGTGCCAGCCATGAAGGGGGCTCTGGAAACACCATATATTTT
V: TRBV15; J: TRBJ2-5; size: .; D: .; CDR3: CATSRDEETQYF; DNA: TGTGCCACCAGCAGAGACGAGGAGACCCAGTACTTC
V: TRBV20-1; J: TRBJ2-2; size: .; D: .; CDR3: CSARLSGSNTGELFF; DNA: TGCAGTGCTAGATTATCAGGGTCCAACACCGGGGAGCTGTTTTTT
V: TRBV2; J: TRBJ2-7; size: .; D: .; CDR3: CASLGQAYEQYF; DNA: TGTGCCAGCCTTGGACAAGCCTACGAGCAGTACTTC
V: TRBV11-2; J: TRBJ2-3; size: once; D: .; CDR3: CASSSTALHTRTDTQYF; DNA: TGTGCCAGCAGCTCCACAGCCCTACATACTCGCACAGATACGCAGTATTTT
V: TRBV24-1; J: TRBJ2-2; size: .; D: TRBD1; CDR3: CATSRDRIDGELFF; DNA: TGTGCCACCAGCCGGGACAGGATCGACGGGGAGCTGTTTTTT
V: TRBV6-4; J: TRBJ2-1; size: .; D: .; CDR3: CASSVGGEGNEQFF; DNA: TGTGCCAGCAGTGTTGGGGGAGAGGGCAATGAGCAGTTCTTC
V: TRBV2; J: TRBJ2-7; size: once; D: TRBD1; CDR3: CASSGRQGSHEQYF; DNA: TGTGCCAGCAGTGGAAGACAGGGTTCGCACGAGCAGTACTTC
V: TRBV20-1; J: TRBJ2-7; size: few; D: .; CDR3: CSASRAGSLVYEQYF; DNA: TGCAGTGCTAGCAGAGCAGGGTCTCTCGTTTACGAGCAGTACTTC
V: TRBV30; J: TRBJ1-2; size: .; D: .; CDR3: CAWSVGGGYGYTF; DNA: TGTGCCTGGAGTGTAGGAGGGGGCTATGGCTACACCTTC
V: TRBV20-1; J: TRBJ2-5; size: .; D: .; CDR3: CSAVLGPAQETQYF; DNA: TGCAGTGCCGTTTTGGGGCCTGCCCAAGAGACCCAGTACTTC
V: TRBV28; J: TRBJ2-3; size: .; D: TRBD2; CDR3: CASSPRILAGADTQYF; DNA: TGTGCCAGCAGTCCCCGGATACTAGCGGGAGCTGATACGCAGTATTTT
V: TRBV6-1; J: TRBJ2-1; size: few; D: TRBD1; CDR3: CASRDRGVWNEQFF; DNA: TGTGCCAGCAGGGACAGGGGCGTATGGAATGAGCAGTTCTTC
V: TRBV6-1; J: TRBJ1-4; size: .; D: .; CDR3: CASSQLPNTKLFF; DNA: TGTGCCAGCAGTCAGCTACCTAATACCAAACTGTTTTTT
V: TRBV5-1; J: TRBJ2-7; size: .; D: TRBD1; CDR3: CASSLDRGEQYF; DNA: TGCGCCAGCAGCTTAGACAGGGGTGAGCAGTACTTC